This is a list of T cell receptor beta chains from one sample in a study of T cell clonotyping in hematopoietic cell transplantation. Measured with immunoSEQ multiplex PCR; TCRdb has only the in-frame clones, and not every one. The repertoire holds approximately 7,000 clones, with around nine tenths as singletons. The material sequenced was PBMCs, taken 100 days after allogeneic stem cell transplant. The source is a male patient in his forties or fifties who had an allogeneic stem cell transplant from a related donor, so the T cells may come from the graft donor. Some clones in this sample may be carry-over from other donors' samples. Each CDR3 is given with its conserved first and last residue. The D gene is left open where the match is weak. Not every row has a clone size; where given, it reads once, few, many or a size class.

j_gene: TRBJ1-3; v_gene: TRBV5-4; abundance: NA; d_gene: NA; CDR3nt: TGTGCCAGCAGCCTTTCTGGAAACACCATATATTTT; CDR3aa: CASSLSGNTIYF
j_gene: TRBJ2-7; v_gene: TRBV5-4; abundance: NA; d_gene: TRBD2; CDR3nt: TGTGCCAGCACCACCCGACTAGCGGGGGCCCACTACGAGCAGTACTTC; CDR3aa: CASTTRLAGAHYEQYF
j_gene: TRBJ2-5; v_gene: TRBV25-1; abundance: NA; d_gene: NA; CDR3nt: TGTGCCAGCAGTGAATGGCAGACCCAGTACTTC; CDR3aa: CASSEWQTQYF
j_gene: TRBJ2-2; v_gene: TRBV27; abundance: NA; d_gene: NA; CDR3nt: TGTGCCACCACGACAACGAACACCGGGGAGCTGTTTTTT; CDR3aa: CATTTTNTGELFF
j_gene: TRBJ2-3; v_gene: TRBV27; abundance: once; d_gene: NA; CDR3nt: TGTGCCAGCAGTTTATCGATGAGGGCGGATACGCAGTATTTT; CDR3aa: CASSLSMRADTQYF
j_gene: TRBJ2-7; v_gene: TRBV30; abundance: NA; d_gene: NA; CDR3nt: TGTGCCTACTCGACCGGGACGACTCCCCTAGAGCAGTACTTC; CDR3aa: CAYSTGTTPLEQYF
j_gene: TRBJ2-5; v_gene: TRBV9; abundance: NA; d_gene: NA; CDR3nt: TGTGCCAGCAGCGTGGAAGAGACCCAGTACTTC; CDR3aa: CASSVEETQYF
j_gene: TRBJ2-5; v_gene: TRBV11-2; abundance: NA; d_gene: TRBD2; CDR3nt: TGTGCCAGCAGCACCGGGACTAGGCAAGAGACCCAGTACTTC; CDR3aa: CASSTGTRQETQYF
j_gene: TRBJ2-2; v_gene: TRBV10-1; abundance: NA; d_gene: NA; CDR3nt: TGCGCCAGCAGTGAGTTAAACACCGGGGAGCTGTTTTTT; CDR3aa: CASSELNTGELFF
j_gene: TRBJ2-2; v_gene: TRBV29-1; abundance: NA; d_gene: TRBD1; CDR3nt: TGCAGCGCCGACCCGTCAGGGACAGGGGACGGGAGCACCGGGGAGCTGTTTTTT; CDR3aa: CSADPSGTGDGSTGELFF
j_gene: TRBJ2-4; v_gene: TRBV29-1; abundance: few; d_gene: NA; CDR3nt: TGCAGCGTTGCCCCCCAATTAGCACATATGATCGACCTACCTCCAGCCAAAAACATTCAGTACTTC; CDR3aa: CSVAPQLAHMIDLPPAKNIQYF
j_gene: TRBJ1-1; v_gene: TRBV6-1; abundance: NA; d_gene: NA; CDR3nt: TGTGCCAGCAGCGGTCAGGGAAACGGTGAAGCTTTCTTT; CDR3aa: CASSGQGNGEAFF
j_gene: TRBJ2-7; v_gene: TRBV30; abundance: NA; d_gene: NA; CDR3nt: TGTGCCTGGAGTGTCGGCTACGAGCAGTACTTC; CDR3aa: CAWSVGYEQYF
j_gene: TRBJ2-7; v_gene: TRBV19; abundance: NA; d_gene: TRBD1; CDR3nt: TGTGCCAGTAGTAAGGACAGGGGGACCTACGAGCAGTACTTC; CDR3aa: CASSKDRGTYEQYF
j_gene: TRBJ2-1; v_gene: TRBV28; abundance: NA; d_gene: TRBD2; CDR3nt: TGTGCCAGCAGTATTAGCGGGAGAAACGACAATGAGCAGTTCTTC; CDR3aa: CASSISGRNDNEQFF
j_gene: TRBJ1-5; v_gene: TRBV4-3; abundance: NA; d_gene: NA; CDR3nt: TGCGCCAGCAGCCAAGATAGGCATCAGCCCCAGCATTTT; CDR3aa: CASSQDRHQPQHF
j_gene: TRBJ1-3; v_gene: TRBV7-2; abundance: NA; d_gene: NA; CDR3nt: TGTGCCAGCAGCGGCAGGATCCCTGGAAACACCATATATTTT; CDR3aa: CASSGRIPGNTIYF
j_gene: TRBJ1-6; v_gene: TRBV30; abundance: NA; d_gene: NA; CDR3nt: TGTGCCTGGACCGGGTCCTTAGCGTCACCCCTCCACTTT; CDR3aa: CAWTGSLASPLHF
j_gene: TRBJ1-2; v_gene: TRBV5-6; abundance: once; d_gene: NA; CDR3nt: TGTGCCAGCACCGAGGACAGCCCTAACTATGGCTACACCTTC; CDR3aa: CASTEDSPNYGYTF
j_gene: TRBJ1-5; v_gene: TRBV2; abundance: NA; d_gene: NA; CDR3nt: TGTGCCAGCAGTTTAGACAACCTCAATCAGCCCCAGCATTTT; CDR3aa: CASSLDNLNQPQHF
j_gene: TRBJ2-7; v_gene: TRBV5-4; abundance: NA; d_gene: TRBD2; CDR3nt: TGTGCCAGCAGCCCCGACGGGGGGTACGAGCAGTACTTC; CDR3aa: CASSPDGGYEQYF
j_gene: TRBJ1-4; v_gene: TRBV7-9; abundance: NA; d_gene: TRBD1; CDR3nt: TGTGCCAGCAGCCCATCCGGGACAGGGTCAAAACTGTTTTTT; CDR3aa: CASSPSGTGSKLFF
j_gene: TRBJ2-7; v_gene: TRBV5-6; abundance: NA; d_gene: NA; CDR3nt: TGTGCCAGCAGCCCAGGGTGGGGGCGGGAGCAGTACTTC; CDR3aa: CASSPGWGREQYF
j_gene: TRBJ1-2; v_gene: TRBV20-1; abundance: NA; d_gene: NA; CDR3nt: TGCAGTGCTCATGATCAGGTTAACACCTTC; CDR3aa: CSAHDQVNTF
j_gene: TRBJ1-6; v_gene: TRBV7-6; abundance: NA; d_gene: NA; CDR3nt: TGTGCCAGCAGCCTATTGAAAGCGGGCCCAAATTCACCCCTCCACTTT; CDR3aa: CASSLLKAGPNSPLHF
j_gene: TRBJ1-3; v_gene: TRBV2; abundance: NA; d_gene: NA; CDR3nt: TGTGCCACCGGGAGCTCTGGAAACACCATATATTTT; CDR3aa: CATGSSGNTIYF
j_gene: TRBJ1-5; v_gene: TRBV19; abundance: NA; d_gene: NA; CDR3nt: TGTGCCAGTAGTTTTGTCGCCGTTGGGAATCAGCCCCAGCATTTT; CDR3aa: CASSFVAVGNQPQHF
j_gene: TRBJ1-2; v_gene: TRBV29-1; abundance: NA; d_gene: NA; CDR3nt: TGCAGCGTTGAAAGCCCCCCCCGGCAGGGACATACTAACTATGGCTACACCTTC; CDR3aa: CSVESPPRQGHTNYGYTF
j_gene: TRBJ1-3; v_gene: TRBV19; abundance: NA; d_gene: NA; CDR3nt: TGTGCCAGTAGTATAGATCACGGAAACACCATATATTTT; CDR3aa: CASSIDHGNTIYF
j_gene: TRBJ1-6; v_gene: TRBV29-1; abundance: NA; d_gene: TRBD1; CDR3nt: TGCAGCGTTCTCGACAGGGTTAATTCACCCCTCCACTTT; CDR3aa: CSVLDRVNSPLHF
j_gene: TRBJ1-1; v_gene: TRBV30; abundance: once; d_gene: TRBD1; CDR3nt: TGTGCCGGGACAGAGGGGTATAACACTGAAGCTTTCTTT; CDR3aa: CAGTEGYNTEAFF
j_gene: TRBJ2-2; v_gene: TRBV9; abundance: NA; d_gene: NA; CDR3nt: TGTGCCAGCAGCATATCACAGGGGAACACCGGGGAGCTGTTTTTT; CDR3aa: CASSISQGNTGELFF
j_gene: TRBJ1-2; v_gene: TRBV7-8; abundance: once; d_gene: NA; CDR3nt: TGTGCCAGCAGCTCCGGACGGCTTAACTATGGCTACACCTTC; CDR3aa: CASSSGRLNYGYTF
j_gene: TRBJ1-4; v_gene: TRBV14; abundance: NA; d_gene: NA; CDR3nt: TGTGCCAGCAGCCAACTAGGGGCTACCAATGAAAAACTGTTTTTT; CDR3aa: CASSQLGATNEKLFF
j_gene: TRBJ1-1; v_gene: TRBV4-1; abundance: NA; d_gene: NA; CDR3nt: TGCGCCAGCAGCCAAGAGGGGGCCTTAGAAGCTTTCTTT; CDR3aa: CASSQEGALEAFF
j_gene: TRBJ2-5; v_gene: TRBV7-9; abundance: NA; d_gene: NA; CDR3nt: TGTGCCAGCATGGCCCAAGAGACCCAGTACTTC; CDR3aa: CASMAQETQYF
j_gene: TRBJ2-5; v_gene: TRBV9; abundance: NA; d_gene: NA; CDR3nt: TGTGCCAGCAGCGTGGCTCGGGATGAGACCCAGTACTTC; CDR3aa: CASSVARDETQYF